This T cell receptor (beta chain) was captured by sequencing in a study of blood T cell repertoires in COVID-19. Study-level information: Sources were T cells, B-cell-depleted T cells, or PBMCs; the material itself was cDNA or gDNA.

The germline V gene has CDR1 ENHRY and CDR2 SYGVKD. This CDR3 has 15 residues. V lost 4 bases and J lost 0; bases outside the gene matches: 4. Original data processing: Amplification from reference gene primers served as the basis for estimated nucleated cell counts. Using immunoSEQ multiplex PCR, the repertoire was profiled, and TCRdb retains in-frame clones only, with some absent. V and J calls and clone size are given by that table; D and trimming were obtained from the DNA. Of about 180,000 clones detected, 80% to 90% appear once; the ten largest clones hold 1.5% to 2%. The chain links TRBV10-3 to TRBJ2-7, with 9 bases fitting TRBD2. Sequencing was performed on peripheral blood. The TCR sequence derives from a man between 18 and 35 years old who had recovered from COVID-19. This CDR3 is CAISGAGGFSYEQYF. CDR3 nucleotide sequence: TGTGCCATCAGTGGAGCGGGGGGTTTCTCCTACGAGCAGTACTTC.